Following are 18 T cell receptor beta chains from one sample sequenced in a study of blood T cells in healthy people across ages. The use of a sample-barcoded 5' primer and a J-beta primer mix characterized a second PCR of roughly 7 to 11 cycles. MiXCR was run by TCRdb on the 5' RACE reads, yielding one entry per CDR3 protein. Of under 2 million distinct CDR3 sequences listed, about 35% are singletons. The sample was blood. The source of these receptors is a woman aged 30 to 39 in good health.

The sample holds a few counts of this clonotype. The V gene is TRBV11-2, the J gene TRBJ2-7; D may correspond to TRBD1 or TRBD2 (5 bases each). The CDR3 sequence is 15 residues long. The V end lost 3 bases, the J end lost 2 bases, and 14 bases lay between the germline ends. Germline-derived CDR1 and CDR2 are SGHAT and FQNNGV. The DNA for the CDR3 is TGTGCCAGCAGCTTTTACATGGGACCGCCCTACGAGCAGTACTTC. This codes for CASSFYMGPPYEQYF.

This clonotype turned up a few times. V usage is TRBV27 and J usage is TRBJ2-3; TRBD2 matches 8 bases. The CDR3 is 18 amino acids. V lost 6 bases and J lost 0; bases outside the gene matches: 14. Per the germline V gene, CDR1 is MNHEY and CDR2 is SMNVEV (reference sequence). The CDR3 DNA reads TGTGCCAGCAGCCCCTTAGCGGGGCGTCCTTATAGCACAGATACGCAGTATTTT. Its translation is CASSPLAGRPYSTDTQYF.

This clonotype is a singleton in its sample. The J gene is TRBJ2-5, the V gene TRBV7-2; D not certain. The CDR3 is 13 residues long. Per the germline V gene, CDR1 is SGHTA and CDR2 is FQGNSA. Deletions cut 1 base from V and 5 bases from J, with 8 bases between. CDR3: CASSLVNSETQYF. In DNA form, the CDR3 reads TGTGCCAGCAGCTTAGTAAATTCTGAGACCCAGTACTTC. Using reference TRBV7-2 and TRBJ2-5 for the parts outside the CDR3, the full variable domain is GAGVSQSPSNKVTEKGKDVELRCDPISGHTALYWYRQSLGQGLEFLIYFQGNSAPDKSGLPSDRFSAERTGGSVSTLTIQRTQQEDSAVYLCASSLVNSETQYFGPGTRLLVL.

In regard to this clonotype: A clone one base away is much larger, so this may be a read error. This chain uses TRBV11-2 with TRBJ2-3, with 7 bases lining up with TRBD2. Germline assignment: CDR1 SGHAT and CDR2 FQNNGV. This CDR3 is 15 amino acids long. CDR3 loop: CTSSLDGGSTDTQYF. The CDR3 DNA follows: TGTACCAGCAGCTTAGACGGGGGGAGCACAGATACGCAGTATTTT.

This clonotype was detected only a few times. The rearrangement links TRBV4-1 to TRBJ2-7, with TRBD2 matching 9 bases. V lost 1 base to trimming and J lost 4 bases; unmatched junction nucleotides: 11. The V gene's germline CDR1 is MGHRA and CDR2 YSYEKL. CDR3 size: 17 residues. As DNA, the CDR3 is TGCGCCAGCAGCCAAGGACGACTAGCGGTAGGATCATACGAGCAGTACTTC. It yields the protein CASSQGRLAVGSYEQYF.

The V gene is TRBV5-1, the J gene TRBJ2-7; 7 nucleotides agree with TRBD1. The CDR3 loop spans 15 amino acids. Germline V gives CDR1 SGHRS, CDR2 YFSETQ. J gave up 3 bases and V 4 bases, and 10 bases lay outside the gene matches. CDR3 in amino acids: CASSPPPAGGYEQYF. The CDR3 nucleotides read TGCGCCAGCAGCCCCCCGCCGGCAGGGGGCTACGAGCAGTACTTC.

The V and J genes are TRBV5-1 and TRBJ2-7; the match to TRBD2 covers 15 bases. CDR3 length equals 15 residues. V shed 7 bases and J 3 bases; nucleotides not matched to a gene: 5. Germline V gene data show CDR1 as SGHRS and CDR2 as YFSETQ. In DNA, the CDR3 is TGCGCCAGCTACGGGACTAGCGGGGGGCTCTACGAGCAGTACTTC. Translation: CASYGTSGGLYEQYF. Based on the CDR3 plus reference TRBV5-1 and TRBJ2-7, the full variable domain is KAGVTQTPRYLIKTRGQQVTLSCSPISGHRSVSWYQQTPGQGLQFLFEYFSETQRNKGNFPGRFSGRQFSNSRSEMNVSTLELGDSALYLCASYGTSGGLYEQYFGPGTRLTVT.

The chain recombines TRBV3-1 with TRBJ2-5; D is possibly TRBD1 (5 bases). Germline-derived CDR1 and CDR2 are LGHDT and YNNKEL (reference sequence). The ends were cut back, 1 base at V and 4 bases at J, with 10 bases in the middle. This CDR3 comprises 14 residues. CDR3 protein: CASSQGQRIETQYF. In nucleotides, the CDR3 is TGTGCCAGCAGCCAAGGACAGAGAATAGAGACCCAGTACTTC.

The J gene is TRBJ1-1, the V gene TRBV5-1; the D is unclear. The CDR3 is made up of 13 amino acids. The germline gives CDR1 SGHRS, CDR2 YFSETQ. V gave up 4 bases and J gave up 4 bases, with 11 bases separating them. The CDR3 loop is CASSTYSSTEAFF. For the CDR3, the DNA is TGCGCCAGCAGCACTTACTCGAGCACTGAAGCTTTCTTT.

The V gene is TRBV30, the J gene TRBJ1-5; TRBD1 matches at 7 bases. The germline V gene encodes CDR1 GTSNPN and CDR2 SVGIG (reference sequence). J lost 2 bases, V lost 8 bases, and 21 bases had no gene match. The CDR3 length is 18 residues. The CDR3 DNA follows: TGTGCCGTCGGACCTCCCCGGGACAGAATTTCTGGCAATCAGCCCCAGCATTTT. This translates into CAVGPPRDRISGNQPQHF.

The chain carries TRBV20-1 and TRBJ1-1; D gene ambiguous. Germline V gene data show CDR1 as DFQATT and CDR2 as SNEGSKA (reference sequence). This CDR3 has 14 amino acids. The V end lost 6 bases, the J end lost 4 bases, and 18 bases lay between the germline ends. CDR3 DNA sequence: TGCAGTGCGAGGTCCTCCCACGGGCTCACTGAAGCTTTCTTT. Translating it yields CSARSSHGLTEAFF.

The V gene is TRBV20-1, the J gene TRBJ2-5; no clear D gene. Germline V gene data show CDR1 as DFQATT and CDR2 as SNEGSKA (reference sequence). The CDR3 is 14 amino acids. V shed 0 bases and J shed 5 bases, with 13 bases lying between them. CDR3 protein: CSARDGRQTETQYF. In DNA form, the CDR3 reads TGCAGTGCTAGAGATGGCCGACAAACGGAGACCCAGTACTTC.

This chain links TRBV6-1 with TRBJ1-2; D not certain. CDR1 is MNHNS and CDR2 is SASEGT in the germline V gene. The CDR3 is made up of 14 amino acids. V was pared by 3 bases and J by 2 bases, with 10 bases between. The CDR3 reads CASSEATLNYGYTF. DNA for the CDR3: TGTGCCAGCAGTGAGGCTACACTAAACTATGGCTACACCTTC.

CDR3 in amino acids: CASSLIFLGQGQSDEQYF. The CDR3 nucleotides read TGTGCCAGCAGTTTGATCTTTCTGGGACAGGGACAGAGTGATGAGCAGTACTTC. V usage is TRBV28 and J usage is TRBJ2-7, with 9 bases lining up with TRBD1. This CDR3 has 18 amino acids. The V segment lost 3 bases and the J segment 7 bases; nucleotides outside the gene matches: 19. Germline loops: CDR1 MDHEN, CDR2 SYDVKM. The complete variable domain, with remaining parts taken from reference TRBV28 and TRBJ2-7, reads DVKVTQSSRYLVKRTGEKVFLECVQDMDHENMFWYRQDPGLGLRLIYFSYDVKMKEKGDIPEGYSVSREKKERFSLILESASTNQTSMYLCASSLIFLGQGQSDEQYFGPGTRLTVT.

This clonotype has more than one count but fewer than ten. V and J are TRBV11-2 and TRBJ2-5; D is undetermined. The CDR3 contains 12 residues. V was cut by 5 bases and J by 1 base, with 5 bases left in between. In germline, CDR1 is SGHAT, CDR2 FQNNGV. The CDR3 nucleotides read TGTGCCAGCAGCCACGCCCAAGAGACCCAGTACTTC. It yields the protein CASSHAQETQYF.

As regards this clonotype: The junction does not match germline at one end; this may be a read error. The rearrangement joins TRBV6-1 to TRBJ1-2; D gene uncertain. The CDR3 is 13 residues long. From germline, CDR1 is MNHNS and CDR2 SASEGT. The CDR3 region is CASSEAHEGGYTF. The CDR3 coding sequence is TGTGCCAGCAGCGAAGCGCACGAAGGTGGCTACACCTTC.

A note on this clonotype: The junction departs from the called germline gene at one end, perhaps through a read error. The chain links TRBV5-6 to TRBJ2-7; TRBD1 matches 9 bases. CDR3 length: 15 amino acids. Per the germline V gene, CDR1 is SGHDT and CDR2 is YYEEEE. CDR3 in amino acids: CVSSLSDRGSYEQYF. The CDR3 DNA follows: TGTGTCAGCAGCTTGTCGGACAGGGGCTCCTACGAGCAGTACTTC.

This clonotype was observed a few times. The chain combines TRBV10-3 with TRBJ2-3; TRBD1 matches 9 bases. This CDR3 is built from 14 residues. The trim removed 10 bases at V and 1 base at J, leaving 6 bases unmatched. Germline V lookup: CDR1 ENHRY, CDR2 SYGVKD. CDR3 protein: CATQGTGRTDTQYF. The DNA of the CDR3 is TGTGCCACCCAGGGGACAGGGCGCACAGATACGCAGTATTTT.